The 8 T cell receptor beta chains given below trace back to one sample, sequenced in a study of graft-versus-host responses after intestinal transplantation (TCRdb year 2021). In the paper's terms, the time point label means: cells obtained before transplantation from donor or recipient. These TCRs' antigens remain unknown. Libraries were made using the immunoSEQ multiplex PCR assay. This immuneACCESS table, as held by TCRdb, lists in-frame sequences with V and J called but not all clones. Of the missing ones, under half trace to an unresolved V gene in checked studies; the others have no known cause. The sample includes tens of thousands of clones, with about nine tenths observed a single time. The ten largest clones capture around 0.27% of the sample. The source was unstimulated CD4+ T cells sorted from spleen or lymph node cells, collected before transplant. Every receptor here comes from a human donor who was the organ donor for an intestinal transplant.

On this clone: The sample contains more than one DNA sequence encoding this CDR3. V and J are TRBV9 and TRBJ2-3, with 10 bases matching TRBD2. V was clipped by 0 bases and J by 0 bases; unmatched bases: 4. Germline values: CDR1 SGDLS, CDR2 YYNGEE. This CDR3 has 17 amino acids. CDR3 loop: CASSVGRTSGSTDTQYF. For the CDR3, the DNA is TGTGCCAGCAGCGTAGGAAGGACTAGCGGAAGCACAGATACGCAGTATTTT.

This rearrangement joins TRBV5-4 to TRBJ2-5, with 8 bases lining up with TRBD2. With V trimmed by 5 bases and J by 2 bases, 5 bases remained unmatched. Germline assignment: CDR1 SGHNT and CDR2 YYREEE (reference sequence). The CDR3 has 14 amino acids. The CDR3 sequence: CASSPGGGQETQYF. The CDR3 nucleotides are TGTGCCAGCAGTCCGGGGGGGGGACAAGAGACCCAGTACTTC.

This chain uses TRBV7-9 with TRBJ1-5; tentatively, D is TRBD1 (6 bases). CDR3 size: 12 residues. V dropped 3 bases and J dropped 7 bases, with 7 bases sitting between them. Germline V gives CDR1 SEHNR, CDR2 FQNEAQ (reference sequence). DNA of the CDR3: TGTGCCAGCAGCTTCAGGGGACAGCCCCAGCATTTT. Its protein is CASSFRGQPQHF. Full variable domain (outside the CDR3, taken from reference TRBV7-9 and TRBJ1-5): DTGVSQNPRHKITKRGQNVTFRCDPISEHNRLYWYRQTLGQGPEFLTYFQNEAQLEKSRLLSDRFSAERPKGSFSTLEIQRTEQGDSAMYLCASSFRGQPQHFGDGTRLSIL.

This rearrangement joins TRBV6-6 to TRBJ2-1; D gene uncertain. Trimming took 6 bases from V and 4 from J, leaving 16 bases between them. The germline CDR1 and CDR2 sequences are MNHNY and SVGAGI (reference sequence). This CDR3 comprises 15 residues. The CDR3 DNA is TGTGCCAGCAGCCACCTCGGCGGAGCATACAATGAGCAGTTCTTC. This encodes CASSHLGGAYNEQFF.

The J gene is TRBJ1-5, the V gene TRBV2, with 7 nucleotides matching TRBD1. The germline V gene has CDR1 SNHLY and CDR2 FYNNEI. The CDR3 has 19 residues. After removal of 1 base from V and 3 bases from J, the junction contained 15 bases not matched to a gene. Written as DNA, the CDR3 is TGTGCCAGCAGTGAAGAACGAAGGGGGCGCCACGCGTTCAATCAGCCCCAGCATTTT. Translation gives CASSEERRGRHAFNQPQHF.

The chain recombines TRBV7-8 with TRBJ2-2; TRBD2 might be the D (5 bases). The CDR3 covers 14 residues. The V gene's germline CDR1 is SGHVS and CDR2 FQNEAQ. V gave up 1 base and J gave up 7 bases, with 10 bases separating them. CDR3 protein: CASSLGLLVGELFF. Written as DNA, the CDR3 is TGTGCCAGCAGCTTAGGACTACTAGTCGGGGAGCTGTTTTTT.

V is TRBV4-3 and J is TRBJ2-3; 7 bases align to TRBD2. The germline V gene encodes CDR1 LGHNA and CDR2 YSLEER. The CDR3 is 15 amino acids. Germline trimming cut 0 bases from V and 6 bases from J; bases unmatched to any gene: 6. The CDR3 here is CASSQEIREEDTQYF. CDR3 sequence (DNA): TGCGCCAGCAGCCAAGAAATTCGGGAGGAGGATACGCAGTATTTT.

The chain carries TRBV6-5 and TRBJ1-2, with D perhaps matching TRBD1 (6 bases). Germline V gives CDR1 MNHEY, CDR2 SVGAGI. CDR3 length: 14 residues. V was trimmed by 6 bases and J by 2 bases, leaving 13 bases between them. The CDR3 DNA sequence: TGTGCCAGCAGACAATCCACAGGGAACTATGGCTACACCTTC. Protein product: CASRQSTGNYGYTF.